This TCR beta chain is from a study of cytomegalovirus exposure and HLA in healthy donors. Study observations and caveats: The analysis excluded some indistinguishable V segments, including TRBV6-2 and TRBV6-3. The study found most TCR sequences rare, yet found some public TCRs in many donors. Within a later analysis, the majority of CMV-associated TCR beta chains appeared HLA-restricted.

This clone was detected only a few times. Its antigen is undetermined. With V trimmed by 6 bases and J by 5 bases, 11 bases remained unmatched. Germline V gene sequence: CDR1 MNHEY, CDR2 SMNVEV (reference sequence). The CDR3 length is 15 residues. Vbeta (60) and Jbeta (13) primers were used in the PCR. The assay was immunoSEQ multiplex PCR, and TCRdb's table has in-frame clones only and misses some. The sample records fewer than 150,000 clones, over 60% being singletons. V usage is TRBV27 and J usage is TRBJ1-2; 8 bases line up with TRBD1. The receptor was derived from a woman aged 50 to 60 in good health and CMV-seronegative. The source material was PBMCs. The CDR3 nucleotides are TGTGCCAGCAGCGAGGACAGGGAGGTCCGGTATGGCTACACCTTC. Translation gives CASSEDREVRYGYTF.